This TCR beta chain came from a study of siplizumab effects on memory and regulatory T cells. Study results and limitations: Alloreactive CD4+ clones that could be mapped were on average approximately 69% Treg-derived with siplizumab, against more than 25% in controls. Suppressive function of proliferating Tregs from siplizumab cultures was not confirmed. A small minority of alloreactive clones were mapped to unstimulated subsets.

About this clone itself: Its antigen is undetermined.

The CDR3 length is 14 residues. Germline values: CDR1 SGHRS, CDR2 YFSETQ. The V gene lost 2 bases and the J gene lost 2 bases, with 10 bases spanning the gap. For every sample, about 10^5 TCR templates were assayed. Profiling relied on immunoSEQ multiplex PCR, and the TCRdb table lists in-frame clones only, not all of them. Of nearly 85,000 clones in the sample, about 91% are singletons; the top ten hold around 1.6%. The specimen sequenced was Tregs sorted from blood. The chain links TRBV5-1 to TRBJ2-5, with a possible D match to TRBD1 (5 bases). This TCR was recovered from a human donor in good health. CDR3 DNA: TGCGCCAGCAGCTTCACAGGACCTCAAGAGACCCAGTACTTC. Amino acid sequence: CASSFTGPQETQYF.